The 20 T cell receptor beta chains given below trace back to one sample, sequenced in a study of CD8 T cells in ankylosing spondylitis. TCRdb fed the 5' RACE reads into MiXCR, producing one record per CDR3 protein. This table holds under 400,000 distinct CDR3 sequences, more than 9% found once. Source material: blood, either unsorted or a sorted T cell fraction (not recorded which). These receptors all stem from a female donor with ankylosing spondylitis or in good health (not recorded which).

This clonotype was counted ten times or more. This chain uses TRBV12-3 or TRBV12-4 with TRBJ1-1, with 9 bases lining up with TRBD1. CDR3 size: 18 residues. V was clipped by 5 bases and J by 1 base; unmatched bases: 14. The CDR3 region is CASSPLIGTGIGNTEAFF. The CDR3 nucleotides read TGTGCCAGCAGTCCCCTAATAGGGACAGGGATCGGGAACACTGAAGCTTTCTTT.

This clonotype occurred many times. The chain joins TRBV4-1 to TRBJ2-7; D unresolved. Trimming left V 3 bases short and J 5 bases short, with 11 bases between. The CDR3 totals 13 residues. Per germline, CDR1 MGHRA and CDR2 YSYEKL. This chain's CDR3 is CASSQLPSNEQYF. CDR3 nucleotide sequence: TGCGCCAGCAGCCAGCTTCCCTCTAACGAGCAGTACTTC.

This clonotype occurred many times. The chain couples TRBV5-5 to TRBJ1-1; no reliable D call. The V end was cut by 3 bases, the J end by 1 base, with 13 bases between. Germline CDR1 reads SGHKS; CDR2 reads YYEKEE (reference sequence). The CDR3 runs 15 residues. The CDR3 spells CASSWQAGQNTEAFF. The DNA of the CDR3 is TGTGCCAGCAGCTGGCAGGCAGGTCAGAACACTGAAGCTTTCTTT.

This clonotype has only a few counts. CDR3 nucleotides: TGTGCCAGCAGCCAACCACAGGGGAACCTCTATGGCTACACCTTC. This translates into CASSQPQGNLYGYTF. V usage is TRBV7-2 and J usage is TRBJ1-2; 7 nucleotides line up with TRBD1. Trimming cost V 5 bases and J 4 bases; bases outside gene matches: 10. This CDR3 is 15 amino acids long. CDR1 and CDR2 (germline): SGHTA, FQGNSA.

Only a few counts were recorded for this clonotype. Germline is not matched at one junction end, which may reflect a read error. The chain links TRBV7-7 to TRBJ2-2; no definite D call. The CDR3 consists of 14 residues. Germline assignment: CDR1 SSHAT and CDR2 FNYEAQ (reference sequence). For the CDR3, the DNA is TGTGCTAGCAGTTCCATCATGAACACCGGGGAGCTGTTTTTT. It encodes CASSSIMNTGELFF.

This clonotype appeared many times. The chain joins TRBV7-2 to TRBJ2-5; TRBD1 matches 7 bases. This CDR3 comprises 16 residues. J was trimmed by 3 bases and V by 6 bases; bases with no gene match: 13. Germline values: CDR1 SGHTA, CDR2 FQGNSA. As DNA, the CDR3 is TGTGCCAGCAGTATCTCGGCGACAGGGCGGGAAGAGACCCAGTACTTC. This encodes CASSISATGREETQYF.

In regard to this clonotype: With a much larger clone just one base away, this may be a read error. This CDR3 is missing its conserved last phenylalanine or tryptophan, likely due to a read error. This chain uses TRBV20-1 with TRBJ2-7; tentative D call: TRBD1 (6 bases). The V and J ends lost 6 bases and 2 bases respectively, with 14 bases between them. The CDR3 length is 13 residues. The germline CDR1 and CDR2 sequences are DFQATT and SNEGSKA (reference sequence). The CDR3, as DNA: TGCAGTGCCCCAATGACAGGTACCTACGAGCAGTACTCC. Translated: CSAPMTGTYEQYS.

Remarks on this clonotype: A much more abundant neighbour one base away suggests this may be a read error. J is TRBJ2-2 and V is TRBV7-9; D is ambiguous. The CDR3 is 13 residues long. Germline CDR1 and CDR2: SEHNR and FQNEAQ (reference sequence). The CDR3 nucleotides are TGTGCCAGCAGCACGGAGAACACCGAGGAGCTGTTTTTT. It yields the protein CASSTENTEELFF. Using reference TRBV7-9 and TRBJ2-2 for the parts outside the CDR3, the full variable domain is DTGVSQNPRHKITKRGQNVTFRCDPISEHNRLYWYRQTLGQGPEFLTYFQNEAQLEKSRLLSDRFSAERPKGSFSTLEIQRTEQGDSAMYLCASSTENTEELFFGEGSRLTVL.

The CDR3 reads CASSKAQGAVYGYTF. DNA of the CDR3: TGTGCCAGCAGTAAAGCACAGGGGGCGGTCTATGGCTACACCTTC. This chain uses TRBV12-3 or TRBV12-4 with TRBJ1-2, with 9 positions matching TRBD1. The CDR3 consists of 15 residues. V lost 5 bases, J lost 4 bases, and 8 bases stayed unmatched.

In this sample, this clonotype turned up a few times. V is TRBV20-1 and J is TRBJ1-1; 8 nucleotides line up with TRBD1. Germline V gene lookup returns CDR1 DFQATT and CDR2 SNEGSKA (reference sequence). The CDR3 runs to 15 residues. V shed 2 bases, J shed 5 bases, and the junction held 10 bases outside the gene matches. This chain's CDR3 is CSARSFMDRETEAFF. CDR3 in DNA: TGCAGTGCTAGAAGTTTCATGGACAGGGAGACTGAAGCTTTCTTT.

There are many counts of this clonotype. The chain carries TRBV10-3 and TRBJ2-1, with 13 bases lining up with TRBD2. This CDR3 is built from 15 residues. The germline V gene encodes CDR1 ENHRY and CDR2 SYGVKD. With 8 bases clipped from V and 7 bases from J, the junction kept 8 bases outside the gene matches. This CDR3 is CAIERTSGSGNEQFF. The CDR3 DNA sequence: TGTGCCATCGAAAGGACTAGCGGGAGTGGTAATGAGCAGTTCTTC.

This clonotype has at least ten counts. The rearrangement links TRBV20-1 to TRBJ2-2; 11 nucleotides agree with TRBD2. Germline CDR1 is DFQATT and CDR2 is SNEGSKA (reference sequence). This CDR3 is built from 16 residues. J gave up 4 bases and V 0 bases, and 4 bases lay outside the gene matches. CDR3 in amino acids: CSARDLSGRATGELFF. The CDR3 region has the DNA TGCAGTGCTAGAGATCTTAGCGGGAGGGCCACCGGGGAGCTGTTTTTT.

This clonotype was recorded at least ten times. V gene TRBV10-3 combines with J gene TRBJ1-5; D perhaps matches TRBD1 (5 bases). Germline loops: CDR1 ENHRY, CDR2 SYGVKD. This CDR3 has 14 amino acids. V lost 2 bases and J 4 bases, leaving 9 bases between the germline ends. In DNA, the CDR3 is TGTGCCATCAGTGAGGGGGCAGATAATCAGCCCCAGCATTTT. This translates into CAISEGADNQPQHF.

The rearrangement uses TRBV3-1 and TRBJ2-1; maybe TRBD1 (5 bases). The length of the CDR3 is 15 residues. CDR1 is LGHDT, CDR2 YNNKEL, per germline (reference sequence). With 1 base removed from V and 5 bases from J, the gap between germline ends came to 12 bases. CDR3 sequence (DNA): TGTGCCAGCAGCCAAGGGTGGGGCATAAACAATGAGCAGTTCTTC. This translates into CASSQGWGINNEQFF.

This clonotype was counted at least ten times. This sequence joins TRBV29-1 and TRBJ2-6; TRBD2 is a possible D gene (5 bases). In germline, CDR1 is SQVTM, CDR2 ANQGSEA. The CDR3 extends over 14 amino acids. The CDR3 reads CSARVGSGANVLTF. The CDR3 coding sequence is TGCAGTGCGAGGGTGGGATCTGGGGCCAACGTCCTGACTTTC.

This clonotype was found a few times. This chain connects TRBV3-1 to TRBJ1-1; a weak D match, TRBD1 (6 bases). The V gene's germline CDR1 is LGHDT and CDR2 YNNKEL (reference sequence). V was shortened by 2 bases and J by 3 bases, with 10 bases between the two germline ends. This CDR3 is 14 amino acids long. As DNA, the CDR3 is TGTGCCAGCAGCCAAACGGGGGCACACACTGAAGCTTTCTTT. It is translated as CASSQTGAHTEAFF.

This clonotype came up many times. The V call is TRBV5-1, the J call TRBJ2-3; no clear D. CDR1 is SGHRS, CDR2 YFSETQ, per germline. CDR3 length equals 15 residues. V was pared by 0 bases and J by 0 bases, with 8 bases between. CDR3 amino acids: CASSLDFTSTDTQYF. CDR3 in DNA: TGCGCCAGCAGCTTGGACTTCACTAGCACAGATACGCAGTATTTT.

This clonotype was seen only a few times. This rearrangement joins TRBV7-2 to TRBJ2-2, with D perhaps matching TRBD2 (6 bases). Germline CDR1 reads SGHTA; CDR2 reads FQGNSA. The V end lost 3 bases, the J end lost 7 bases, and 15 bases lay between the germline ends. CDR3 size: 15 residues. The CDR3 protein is CASSFQAGPGGELFF. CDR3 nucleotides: TGTGCCAGCAGCTTTCAAGCGGGCCCGGGCGGGGAGCTGTTTTTT.

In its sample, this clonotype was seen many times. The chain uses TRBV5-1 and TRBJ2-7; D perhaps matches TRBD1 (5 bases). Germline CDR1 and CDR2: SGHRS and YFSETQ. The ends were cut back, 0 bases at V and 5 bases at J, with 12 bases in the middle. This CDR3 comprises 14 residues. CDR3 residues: CASSLASRADEQYF. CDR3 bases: TGCGCCAGCAGCTTGGCCTCCAGGGCGGACGAGCAGTACTTC.

The CDR3 DNA sequence: TGTGCCAGCAGTCCCTTTATAGCGGGGGTAGATACGCAGTATTTT. It encodes CASSPFIAGVDTQYF. The rearrangement joins TRBV28 to TRBJ2-3; 9 nucleotides line up with TRBD2. J was trimmed by 5 bases and V by 5 bases; bases with no gene match: 8. CDR3 length: 15 residues. Germline assignment: CDR1 MDHEN and CDR2 SYDVKM.